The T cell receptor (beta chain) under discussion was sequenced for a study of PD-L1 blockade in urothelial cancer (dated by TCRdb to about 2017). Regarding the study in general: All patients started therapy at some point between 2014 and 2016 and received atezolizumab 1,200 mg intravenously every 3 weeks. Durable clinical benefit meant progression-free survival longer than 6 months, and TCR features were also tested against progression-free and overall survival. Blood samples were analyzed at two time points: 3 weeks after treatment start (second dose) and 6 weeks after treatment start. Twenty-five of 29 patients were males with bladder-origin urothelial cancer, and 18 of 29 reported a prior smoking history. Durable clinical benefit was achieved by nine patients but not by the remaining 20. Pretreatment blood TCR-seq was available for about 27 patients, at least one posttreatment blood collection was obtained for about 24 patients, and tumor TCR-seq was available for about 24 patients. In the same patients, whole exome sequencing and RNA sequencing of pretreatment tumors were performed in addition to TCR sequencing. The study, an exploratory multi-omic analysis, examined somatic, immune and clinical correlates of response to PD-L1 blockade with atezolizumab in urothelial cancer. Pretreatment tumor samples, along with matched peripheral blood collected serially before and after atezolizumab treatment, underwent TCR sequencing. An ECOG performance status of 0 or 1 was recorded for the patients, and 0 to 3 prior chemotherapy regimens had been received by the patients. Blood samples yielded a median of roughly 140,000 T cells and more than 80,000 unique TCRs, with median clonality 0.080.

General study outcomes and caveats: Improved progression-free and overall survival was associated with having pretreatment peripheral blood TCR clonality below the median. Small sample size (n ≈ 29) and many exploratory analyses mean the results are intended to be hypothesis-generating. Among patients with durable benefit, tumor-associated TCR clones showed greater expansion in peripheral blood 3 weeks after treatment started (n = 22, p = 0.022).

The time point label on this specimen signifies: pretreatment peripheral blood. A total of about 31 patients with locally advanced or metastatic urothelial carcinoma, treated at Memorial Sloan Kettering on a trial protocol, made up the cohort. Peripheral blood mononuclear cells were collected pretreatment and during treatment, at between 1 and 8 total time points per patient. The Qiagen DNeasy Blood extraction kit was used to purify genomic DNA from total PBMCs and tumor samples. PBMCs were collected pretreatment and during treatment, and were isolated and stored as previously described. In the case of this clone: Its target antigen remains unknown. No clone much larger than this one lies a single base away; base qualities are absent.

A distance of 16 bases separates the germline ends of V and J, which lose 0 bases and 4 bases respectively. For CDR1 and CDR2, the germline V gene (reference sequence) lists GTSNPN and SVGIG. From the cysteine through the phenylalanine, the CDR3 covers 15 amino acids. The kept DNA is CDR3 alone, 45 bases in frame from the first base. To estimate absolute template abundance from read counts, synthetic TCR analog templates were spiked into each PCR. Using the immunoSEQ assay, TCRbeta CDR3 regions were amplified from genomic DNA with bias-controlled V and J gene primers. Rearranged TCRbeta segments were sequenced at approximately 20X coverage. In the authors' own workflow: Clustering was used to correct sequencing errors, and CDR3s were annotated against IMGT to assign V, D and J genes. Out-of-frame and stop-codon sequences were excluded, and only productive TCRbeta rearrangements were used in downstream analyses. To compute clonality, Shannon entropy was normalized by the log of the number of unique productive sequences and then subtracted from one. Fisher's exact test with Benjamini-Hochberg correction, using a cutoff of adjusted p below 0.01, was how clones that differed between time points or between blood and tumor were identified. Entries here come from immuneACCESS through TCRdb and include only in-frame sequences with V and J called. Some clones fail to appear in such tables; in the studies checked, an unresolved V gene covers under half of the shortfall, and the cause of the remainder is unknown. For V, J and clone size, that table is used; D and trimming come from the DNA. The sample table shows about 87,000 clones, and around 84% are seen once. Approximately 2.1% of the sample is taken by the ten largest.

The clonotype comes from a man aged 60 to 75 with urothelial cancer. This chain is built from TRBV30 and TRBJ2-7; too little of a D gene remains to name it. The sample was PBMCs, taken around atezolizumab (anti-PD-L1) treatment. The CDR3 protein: CAWSVPWPLPYEQYF. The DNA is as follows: TGTGCCTGGAGTGTACCATGGCCTCTTCCGTACGAGCAGTACTTC.